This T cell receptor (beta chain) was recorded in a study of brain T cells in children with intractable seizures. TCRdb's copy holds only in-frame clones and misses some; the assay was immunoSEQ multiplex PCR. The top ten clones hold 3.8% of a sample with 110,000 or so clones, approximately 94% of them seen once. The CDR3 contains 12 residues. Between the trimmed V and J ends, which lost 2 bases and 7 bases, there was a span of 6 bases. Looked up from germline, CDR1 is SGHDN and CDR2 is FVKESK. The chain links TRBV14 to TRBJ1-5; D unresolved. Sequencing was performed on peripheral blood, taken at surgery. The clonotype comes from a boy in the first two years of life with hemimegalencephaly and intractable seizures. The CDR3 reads CASSQYGQPQHF. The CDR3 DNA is TGTGCCAGCAGCCAATACGGCCAGCCCCAGCATTTT.